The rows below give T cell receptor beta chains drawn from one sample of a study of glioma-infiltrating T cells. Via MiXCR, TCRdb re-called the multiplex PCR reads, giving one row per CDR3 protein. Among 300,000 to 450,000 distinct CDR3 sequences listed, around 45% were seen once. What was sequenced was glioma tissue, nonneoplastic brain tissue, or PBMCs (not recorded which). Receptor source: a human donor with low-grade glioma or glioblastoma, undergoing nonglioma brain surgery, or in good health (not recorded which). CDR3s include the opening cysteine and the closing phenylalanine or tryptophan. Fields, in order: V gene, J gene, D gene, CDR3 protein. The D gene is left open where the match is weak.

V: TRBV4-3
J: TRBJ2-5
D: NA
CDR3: CASSQDHNSYQETQYF

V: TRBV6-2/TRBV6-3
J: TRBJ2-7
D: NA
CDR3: CAGSYGLWSYEQYF

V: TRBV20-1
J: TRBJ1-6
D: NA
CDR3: CSARVGRYNSPLHF

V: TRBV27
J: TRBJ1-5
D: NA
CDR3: CASSSRQETYSNQPQHF

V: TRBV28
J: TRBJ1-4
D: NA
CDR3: CASKEAGEYEKLFF

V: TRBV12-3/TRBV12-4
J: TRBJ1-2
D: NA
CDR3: CASSPWGDDYTF

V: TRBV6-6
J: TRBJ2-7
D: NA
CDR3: CASSYLPGQVRSSYEQYF

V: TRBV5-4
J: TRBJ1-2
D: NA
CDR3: CASSVKGGINGYTF

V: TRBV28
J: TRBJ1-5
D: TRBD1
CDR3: CASSLRTGANQPQHF

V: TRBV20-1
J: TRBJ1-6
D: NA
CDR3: CSAARQALNSPLHF

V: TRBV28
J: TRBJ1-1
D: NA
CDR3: CASRMGGGTEALF

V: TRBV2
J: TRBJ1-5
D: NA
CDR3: CASSDWGAASNQPQHF

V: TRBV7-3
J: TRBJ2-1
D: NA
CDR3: CASSLGGASIEQFF

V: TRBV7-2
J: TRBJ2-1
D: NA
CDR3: CASSLAGGEEQFF

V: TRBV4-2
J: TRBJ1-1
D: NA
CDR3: CASSPEGTFMNTEAFF

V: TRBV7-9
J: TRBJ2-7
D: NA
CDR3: CASSLRSLMGEQYF

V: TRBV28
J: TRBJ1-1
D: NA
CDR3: CASSGGAGNTEAFF

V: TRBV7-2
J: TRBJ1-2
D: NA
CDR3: CASSLVGTDFYGYTF

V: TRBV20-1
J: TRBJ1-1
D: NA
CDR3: CSARHRLLNTEAFF